The 5 T cell receptor beta chains presented below share a single source sample, sequenced in a study of Graves' ophthalmopathy and Graves' hyperthyroidism. CDR3 regions of TCR beta were amplified from RNA transcripts. First-round RT-PCR with HTBI primers preceded a second-round multiplex PCR. Using its own MiXCR run on the multiplex PCR reads, TCRdb lists one record per CDR3 protein. Of 300,000 to 400,000 distinct CDR3 sequences in the sample, roughly a sixth were seen once. The sample consisted of peripheral blood. Source of these receptors: an adult man with Graves' ophthalmopathy.

This clonotype has a count of ten or more. The chain recombines TRBV6-1 with TRBJ2-4; TRBD2 aligns across 10 bases. Germline assignment: CDR1 MNHNS and CDR2 SASEGT. CDR3 length equals 16 residues. The junction had 12 bases not matched to a gene; V was cut back by 7 bases and J by 6 bases. The CDR3 sequence is CASKLSAGGRGNIQYF. CDR3 bases: TGTGCCAGCAAACTTTCAGCGGGAGGGCGCGGAAACATTCAGTACTTC.

This clonotype was seen repeatedly, ten times or more. V gene TRBV10-3 combines with J gene TRBJ1-1; a possible D gene is TRBD1 (5 bases). Germline loops: CDR1 ENHRY, CDR2 SYGVKD. The CDR3 is 16 amino acids. With 3 bases removed from V and 0 bases from J, the gap between germline ends came to 14 bases. CDR3 DNA: TGTGCCATCAGTGATTCGAGGAGGGGCATGAACACTGAAGCTTTCTTT. Its protein is CAISDSRRGMNTEAFF.

This clonotype was counted at least ten times. The chain employs TRBV7-2 and TRBJ2-5; D tentatively reads TRBD1 or TRBD2 (5 bases each). Germline V lookup: CDR1 SGHTA, CDR2 FQGNSA. V lost 8 bases and J 5 bases, leaving 12 bases between the germline ends. This CDR3 has 12 amino acids. CDR3 in DNA: TGTGCCAGCCGGGACGGTCTGGAGACCCAGTACTTC. Translated: CASRDGLETQYF.

This clonotype has at least ten counts. This chain links TRBV6-2 or TRBV6-3 with TRBJ1-1; D unclear. The CDR3 extends over 13 amino acids. The germline CDR1 and CDR2 sequences are MNHEY and SVGEGT. Trimming stripped 5 bases from V and 5 bases from J, with 12 bases between. In DNA form, the CDR3 reads TGTGCCAGCAGTGCCCTAGGGCGGACTGAAGCTTTCTTT. Residues: CASSALGRTEAFF.

The table lists this clonotype with many counts. The chain joins TRBV20-1 to TRBJ2-7; D might be TRBD2 (7 bases). V lost 1 base, J lost 2 bases, and 15 bases lay in between. CDR1 and CDR2 (germline): DFQATT, SNEGSKA (reference sequence). CDR3 size: 15 residues. This chain's CDR3 is CSARGEGGRPYEQYF. The CDR3 coding sequence is TGCAGTGCTAGAGGGGAGGGGGGCCGCCCCTACGAGCAGTACTTC.